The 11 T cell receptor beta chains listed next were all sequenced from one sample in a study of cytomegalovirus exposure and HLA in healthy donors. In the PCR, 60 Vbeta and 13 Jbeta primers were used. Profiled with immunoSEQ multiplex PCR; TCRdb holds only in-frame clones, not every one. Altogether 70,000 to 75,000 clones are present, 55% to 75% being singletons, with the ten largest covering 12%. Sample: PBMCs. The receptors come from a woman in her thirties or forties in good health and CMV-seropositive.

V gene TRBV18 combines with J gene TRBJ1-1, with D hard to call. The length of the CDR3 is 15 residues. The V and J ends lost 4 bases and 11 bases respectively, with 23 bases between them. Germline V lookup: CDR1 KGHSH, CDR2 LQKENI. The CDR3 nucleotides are TGTGCCAGCTCACTGGGCCGGGGTGCAGATTTAGCCGCTTTCTTT. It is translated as CASSLGRGADLAAFF. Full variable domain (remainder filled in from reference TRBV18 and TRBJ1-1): NAGVMQNPRHLVRRRGQEARLRCSPMKGHSHVYWYRQLPEEGLKFMVYLQKENIIDESGMPKERFSAEFPKEGPSILRIQQVVRGDSAAYFCASSLGRGADLAAFFGQGTRLTVV.

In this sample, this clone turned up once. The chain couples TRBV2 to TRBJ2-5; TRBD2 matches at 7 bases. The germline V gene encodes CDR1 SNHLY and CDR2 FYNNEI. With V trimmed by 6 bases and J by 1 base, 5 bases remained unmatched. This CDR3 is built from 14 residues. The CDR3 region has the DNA TGTGCCAGCAGATTCTCTAGCGGCCAAGAGACCCAGTACTTC. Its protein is CASRFSSGQETQYF.

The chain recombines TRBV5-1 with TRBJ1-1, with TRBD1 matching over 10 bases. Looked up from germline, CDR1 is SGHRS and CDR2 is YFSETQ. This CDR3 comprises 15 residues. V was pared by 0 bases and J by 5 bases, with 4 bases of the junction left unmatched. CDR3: CASSLGQGAYTEAFF. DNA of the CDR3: TGCGCCAGCAGCTTGGGACAGGGGGCGTATACTGAAGCTTTCTTT.

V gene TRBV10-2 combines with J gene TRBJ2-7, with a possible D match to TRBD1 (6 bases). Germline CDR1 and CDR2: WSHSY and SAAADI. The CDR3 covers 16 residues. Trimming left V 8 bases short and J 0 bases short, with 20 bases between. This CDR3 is CASAIGGRGPSYEQYF. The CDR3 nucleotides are TGCGCCAGCGCTATTGGGGGCAGGGGACCCTCCTACGAGCAGTACTTC.

As DNA, the CDR3 is TGTGCCAGCAGCTTGTTAGGGGTTAACACTGAAGCTTTCTTT. As protein: CASSLLGVNTEAFF. The rearrangement uses TRBV5-4 and TRBJ1-1, with a possible D match to TRBD1 (5 bases). The germline gives CDR1 SGHNT, CDR2 YYREEE (reference sequence). With 1 base removed from V and 2 bases from J, the gap between germline ends came to 9 bases. The CDR3 loop spans 14 amino acids.

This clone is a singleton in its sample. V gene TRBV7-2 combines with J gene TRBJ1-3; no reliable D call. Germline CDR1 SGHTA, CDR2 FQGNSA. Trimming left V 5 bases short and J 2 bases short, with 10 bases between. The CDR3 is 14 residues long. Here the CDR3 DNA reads TGTGCCAGCAGCCGAGGGCTGCCTGGAAACACCATATATTTT. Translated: CASSRGLPGNTIYF.

The CDR3 spells CASSPTQYNEQFF. Written as DNA, the CDR3 is TGTGCCAGCTCCCCGACACAATACAATGAGCAGTTCTTC. The chain combines TRBV18 with TRBJ2-1; no clear D gene. V lost 6 bases, J lost 4 bases, and 10 bases lay in between. Germline V gene lookup returns CDR1 KGHSH and CDR2 LQKENI. There are 13 residues in the CDR3.

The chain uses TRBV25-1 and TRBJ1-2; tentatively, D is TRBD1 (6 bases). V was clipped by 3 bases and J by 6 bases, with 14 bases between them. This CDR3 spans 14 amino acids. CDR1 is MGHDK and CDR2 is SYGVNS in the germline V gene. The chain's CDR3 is CASSEDRVLDGYTF. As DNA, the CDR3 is TGTGCCAGCAGTGAGGACAGAGTATTGGATGGCTACACCTTC.

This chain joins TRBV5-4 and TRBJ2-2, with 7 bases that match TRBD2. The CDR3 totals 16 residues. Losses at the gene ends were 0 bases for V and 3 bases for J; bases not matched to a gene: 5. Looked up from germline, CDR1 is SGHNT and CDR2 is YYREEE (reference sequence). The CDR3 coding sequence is TGTGCCAGCAGCTTGGGGGAGGGGACCTACACCGGGGAGCTGTTTTTT. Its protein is CASSLGEGTYTGELFF.

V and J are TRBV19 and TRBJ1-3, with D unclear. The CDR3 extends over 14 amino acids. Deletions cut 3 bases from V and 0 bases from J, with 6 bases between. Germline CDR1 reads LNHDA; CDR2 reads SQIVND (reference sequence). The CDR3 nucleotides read TGTGCCAGTAGTATGCGAAACTCTGGAAACACCATATATTTT. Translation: CASSMRNSGNTIYF.

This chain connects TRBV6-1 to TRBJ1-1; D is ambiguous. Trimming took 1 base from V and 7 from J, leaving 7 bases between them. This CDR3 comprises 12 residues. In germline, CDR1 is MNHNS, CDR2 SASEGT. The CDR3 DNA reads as TGTGCCAGCAGTGAAGAACAGCTTGAAGCTTTCTTT. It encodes CASSEEQLEAFF.